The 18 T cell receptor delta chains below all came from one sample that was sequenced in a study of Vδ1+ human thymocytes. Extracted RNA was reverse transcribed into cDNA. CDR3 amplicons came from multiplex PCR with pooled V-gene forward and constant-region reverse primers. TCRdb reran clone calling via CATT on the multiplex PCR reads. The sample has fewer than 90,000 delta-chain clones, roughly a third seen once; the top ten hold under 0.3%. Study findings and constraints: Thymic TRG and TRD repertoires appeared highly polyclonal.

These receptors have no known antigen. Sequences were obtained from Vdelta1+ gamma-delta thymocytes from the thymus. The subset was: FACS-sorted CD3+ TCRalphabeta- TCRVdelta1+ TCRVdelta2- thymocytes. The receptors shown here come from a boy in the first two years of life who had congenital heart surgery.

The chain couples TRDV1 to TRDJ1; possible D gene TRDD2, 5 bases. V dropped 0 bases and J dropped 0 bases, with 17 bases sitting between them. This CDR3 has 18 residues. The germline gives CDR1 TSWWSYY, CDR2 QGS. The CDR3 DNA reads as TGTGCTCTTGGGGAACTGGAGTCCCCTACTGAAAACACCGATAAACTCATCTTT. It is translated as CALGELESPTENTDKLIF.

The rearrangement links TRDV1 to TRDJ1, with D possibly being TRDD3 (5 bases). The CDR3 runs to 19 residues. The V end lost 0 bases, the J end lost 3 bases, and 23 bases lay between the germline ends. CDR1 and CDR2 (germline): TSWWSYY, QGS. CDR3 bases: TGTGCTCTTGGGGAACTTACCGGGGAACCAGTAACCACCGCCGATAAACTCATCTTT. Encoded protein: CALGELTGEPVTTADKLIF.

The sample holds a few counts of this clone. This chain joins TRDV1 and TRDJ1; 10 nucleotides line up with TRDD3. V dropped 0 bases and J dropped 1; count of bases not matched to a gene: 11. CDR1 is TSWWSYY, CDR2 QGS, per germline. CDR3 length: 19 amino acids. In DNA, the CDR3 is TGTGCTCTTGGGGAACTCTCGTACTGGGGGATCTGGAGCACCGATAAACTCATCTTT. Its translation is CALGELSYWGIWSTDKLIF.

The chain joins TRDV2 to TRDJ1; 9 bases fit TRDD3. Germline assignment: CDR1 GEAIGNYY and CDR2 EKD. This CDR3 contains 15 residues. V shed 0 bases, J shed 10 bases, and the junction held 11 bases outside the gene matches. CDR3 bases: TGTGCCTGTGACACCGAGGGACTGGGGGAGAATTTACTCATCTTT. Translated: CACDTEGLGENLLIF.

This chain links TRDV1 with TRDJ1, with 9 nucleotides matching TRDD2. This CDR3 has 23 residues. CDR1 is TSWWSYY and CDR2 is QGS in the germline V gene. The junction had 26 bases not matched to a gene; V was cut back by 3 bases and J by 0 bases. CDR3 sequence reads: CALGDSFLRLTGTSRVYTDKLIF. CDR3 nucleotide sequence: TGTGCTCTTGGGGACTCCTTCCTACGTCTGACTGGGACCTCCCGGGTGTACACCGATAAACTCATCTTT.

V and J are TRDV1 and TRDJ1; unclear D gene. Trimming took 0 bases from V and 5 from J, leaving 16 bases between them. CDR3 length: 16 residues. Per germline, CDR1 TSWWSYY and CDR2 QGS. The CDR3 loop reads CALGELLTLSEDKLIF. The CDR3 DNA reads TGTGCTCTTGGGGAACTCTTAACCCTATCTGAGGATAAACTCATCTTT.

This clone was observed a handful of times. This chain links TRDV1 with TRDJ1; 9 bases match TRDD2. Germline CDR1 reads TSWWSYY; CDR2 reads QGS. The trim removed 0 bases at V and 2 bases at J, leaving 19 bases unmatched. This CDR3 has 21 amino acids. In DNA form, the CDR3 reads TGTGCTCTTGGGGAACTCCTTCCTACGAGTACTGGGGAGACTTGGACCGATAAACTCATCTTT. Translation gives CALGELLPTSTGETWTDKLIF.

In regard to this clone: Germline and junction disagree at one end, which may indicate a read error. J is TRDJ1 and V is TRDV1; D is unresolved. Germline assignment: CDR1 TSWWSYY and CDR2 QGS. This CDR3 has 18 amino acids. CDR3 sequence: CALGEPRPGTIFTDKLIF. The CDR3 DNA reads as TGTGCTCTTGGAGAACCACGTCCTGGAACTATATTCACCGATAAACTCATCTTT.

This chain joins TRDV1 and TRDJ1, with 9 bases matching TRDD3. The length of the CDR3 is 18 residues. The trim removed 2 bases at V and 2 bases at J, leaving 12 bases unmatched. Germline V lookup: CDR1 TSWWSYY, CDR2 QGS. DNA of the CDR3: TGTGCTCTTGGGGAAGGGTACCAGATGGGGGATAAGACCGATAAACTCATCTTT. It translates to CALGEGYQMGDKTDKLIF.

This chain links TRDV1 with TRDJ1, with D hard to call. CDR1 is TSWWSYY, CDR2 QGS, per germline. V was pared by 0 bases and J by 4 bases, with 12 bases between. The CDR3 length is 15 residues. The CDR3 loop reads CALGELMIGSDKLIF. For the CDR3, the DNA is TGTGCTCTTGGGGAACTCATGATTGGGAGCGATAAACTCATCTTT.

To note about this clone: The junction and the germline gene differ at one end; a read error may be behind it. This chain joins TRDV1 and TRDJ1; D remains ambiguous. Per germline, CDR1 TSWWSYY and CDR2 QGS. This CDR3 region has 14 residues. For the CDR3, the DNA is TGTGCTCTTGGGGAATCTCCGTCCACCGATCAACTCATCTTT. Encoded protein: CALGESPSTDQLIF.

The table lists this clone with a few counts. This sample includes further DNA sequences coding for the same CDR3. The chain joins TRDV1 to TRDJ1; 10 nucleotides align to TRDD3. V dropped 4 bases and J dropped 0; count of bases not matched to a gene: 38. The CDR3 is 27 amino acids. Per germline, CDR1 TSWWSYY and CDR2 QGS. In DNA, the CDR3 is TGTGCTCTTGGGGGAATACTACGTCATTCCTACTCAGACTGGGGGATCCCCTGGCGGGGGGACACCGATAAACTCATCTTT. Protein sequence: CALGGILRHSYSDWGIPWRGDTDKLIF.

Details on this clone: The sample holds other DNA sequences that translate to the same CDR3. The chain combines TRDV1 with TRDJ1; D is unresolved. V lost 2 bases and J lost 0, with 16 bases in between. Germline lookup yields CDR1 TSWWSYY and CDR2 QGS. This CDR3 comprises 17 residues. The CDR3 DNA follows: TGTGCTCTTGGGGAAGTCGGTCTTCAGTTTTACACCGATAAACTCATCTTT. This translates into CALGEVGLQFYTDKLIF.

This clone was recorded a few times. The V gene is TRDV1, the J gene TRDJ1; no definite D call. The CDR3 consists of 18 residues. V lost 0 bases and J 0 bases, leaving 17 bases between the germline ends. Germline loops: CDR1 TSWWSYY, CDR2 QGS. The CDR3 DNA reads TGTGCTCTTGGGGAACTCCCAAGTTCCCGTATGTACACCGATAAACTCATCTTT. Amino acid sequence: CALGELPSSRMYTDKLIF.

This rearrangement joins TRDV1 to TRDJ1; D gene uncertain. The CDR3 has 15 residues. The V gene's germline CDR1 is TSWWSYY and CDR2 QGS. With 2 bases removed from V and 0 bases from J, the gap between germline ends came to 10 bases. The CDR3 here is CALGERASHTDKLIF. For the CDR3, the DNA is TGTGCTCTTGGGGAAAGGGCCTCTCACACCGATAAACTCATCTTT.

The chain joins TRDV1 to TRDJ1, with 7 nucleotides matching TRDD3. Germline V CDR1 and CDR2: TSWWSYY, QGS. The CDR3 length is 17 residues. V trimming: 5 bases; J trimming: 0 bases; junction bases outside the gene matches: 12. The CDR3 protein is CALGTTLQGGYTDKLIF. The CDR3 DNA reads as TGTGCTCTTGGGACCACCTTACAGGGGGGATACACCGATAAACTCATCTTT.

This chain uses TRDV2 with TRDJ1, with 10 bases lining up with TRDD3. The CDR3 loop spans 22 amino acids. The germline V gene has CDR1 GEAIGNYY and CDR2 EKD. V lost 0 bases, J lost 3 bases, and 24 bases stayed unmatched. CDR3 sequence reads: CACDTGCPTPNGGIRGSDKLIF. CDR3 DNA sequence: TGTGCCTGTGACACCGGTTGTCCTACCCCTAATGGGGGGATACGCGGGTCCGATAAACTCATCTTT.

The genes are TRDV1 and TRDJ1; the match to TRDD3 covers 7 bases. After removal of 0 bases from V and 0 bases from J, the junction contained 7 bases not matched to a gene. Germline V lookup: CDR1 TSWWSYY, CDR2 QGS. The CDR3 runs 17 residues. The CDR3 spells CALGELLPGGYTDKLIF. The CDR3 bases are TGTGCTCTTGGGGAACTTCTACCCGGGGGATACACCGATAAACTCATCTTT.